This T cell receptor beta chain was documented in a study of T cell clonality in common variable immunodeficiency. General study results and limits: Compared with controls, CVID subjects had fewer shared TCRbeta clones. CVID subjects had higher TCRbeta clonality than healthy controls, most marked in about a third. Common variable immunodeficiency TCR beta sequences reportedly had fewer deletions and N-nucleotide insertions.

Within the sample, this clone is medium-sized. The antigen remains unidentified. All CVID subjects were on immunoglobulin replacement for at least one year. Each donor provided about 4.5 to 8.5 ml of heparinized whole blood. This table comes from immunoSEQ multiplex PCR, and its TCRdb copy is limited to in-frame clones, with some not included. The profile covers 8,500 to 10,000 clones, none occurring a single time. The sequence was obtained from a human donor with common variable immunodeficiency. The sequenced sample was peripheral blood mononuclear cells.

CDR3 DNA (partial): TGTGCCAGCAGTGACTCGAGAAGCGGGGGGGCAGATACG. This codes for CASSDSRSGGADT. The whole CDR3 region reads CASSDSRSGGADTQYF. J is TRBJ2-3 and V is TRBV6-4; TRBD2 aligns across 10 bases. The read ends 3 residues early relative to the CDR3; the germline J gene fills the gap. The CDR3 covers 16 residues. Germline lookup yields CDR1 MRHNA and CDR2 SNTAGT. The junction had 4 bases not matched to a gene; V was cut back by 0 bases and J by 4 bases.